These T cell receptor beta chains were read from a single sample in a study of T cell responses to AZD1222 COVID-19 vaccine. The assay was immunoSEQ multiplex PCR, and TCRdb's table has in-frame clones only and misses some. The sample consists of 150,000 to 250,000 clones, approximately 93% of them appearing once. The sample in question was peripheral blood, obtained 28 days after the second AZD1222 dose. All receptors derive from an adult who received the AZD1222 COVID-19 vaccine. Each CDR3 is given with its conserved first and last residue. D genes are given only for firm matches. Where a row states a size, it is once, few, many or the class of an expanded clone; other rows omit it.

V	D	size	J	CDR3	DNA
TRBV5-1	-	-	TRBJ1-4	CASSFRGTNEKLFF	TGCGCCAGCAGCTTCAGGGGTACTAATGAAAAACTGTTTTTT
TRBV7-3	-	-	TRBJ2-1	CASSRRGSYNEQFF	TGTGCCAGCAGTCGGCGGGGCTCCTACAATGAGCAGTTCTTC
TRBV6-6	TRBD2	-	TRBJ2-3	CASRLLAGGSDTQYF	TGTGCCAGCAGACTCCTAGCGGGGGGTTCAGATACGCAGTATTTT
TRBV2	TRBD1	-	TRBJ2-3	CASSEVGDSRATDTQYF	TGTGCCAGCAGTGAAGTGGGGGACAGCCGGGCCACAGATACGCAGTATTTT
TRBV7-8	-	-	TRBJ1-2	CASSSRRVNYGYTF	TGTGCCAGCAGCTCCCGACGGGTAAACTATGGCTACACCTTC
TRBV7-2	TRBD1	-	TRBJ1-1	CASRTDRRGNTEAFF	TGTGCCAGCAGGACGGACAGGAGGGGAAACACTGAAGCTTTCTTT
TRBV7-9	-	-	TRBJ1-1	CASSLMGGTNTEAFF	TGTGCCAGCAGCTTAATGGGGGGGACGAACACTGAAGCTTTCTTT
TRBV19	-	-	TRBJ1-3	CASRAGAGNTIYF	TGTGCCAGTAGAGCGGGGGCTGGAAACACCATATATTTT
TRBV27	-	-	TRBJ2-3	CASTDSMRDTQYF	TGTGCCAGCACTGATTCGATGAGAGATACGCAGTATTTT
TRBV6-5	-	-	TRBJ1-1	CASNVGGVMNTEAFF	TGTGCCAGCAACGTGGGGGGGGTGATGAACACTGAAGCTTTCTTT
TRBV7-9	-	-	TRBJ1-5	CASSRTNDQPQHF	TGTGCCAGCAGTAGGACAAACGATCAGCCCCAGCATTTT
TRBV2	-	-	TRBJ2-2	CASTKDNTGELFF	TGTGCCAGCACCAAGGACAACACCGGGGAGCTGTTTTTT
TRBV2	-	-	TRBJ2-7	CATVPAGTYTYEQYF	TGTGCCACCGTCCCAGCCGGGACGTACACCTACGAGCAGTACTTC
TRBV25-1	-	-	TRBJ2-7	CASSEWAGEQYF	TGTGCCAGCAGTGAATGGGCCGGCGAGCAGTACTTC
TRBV5-1	-	once	TRBJ1-6	CASSLVGGNSPLHF	TGCGCCAGCAGCTTGGTCGGCGGCAATTCACCCCTCCACTTT
TRBV3-1/TRBV3-2	TRBD1	once	TRBJ1-6	CASSQPLHRGDNSPLHF	TGTGCCAGCAGCCAACCCCTCCACAGGGGGGATAATTCACCCCTCCACTTT
TRBV6-5	-	-	TRBJ2-1	CASSLQGSAGNEQFF	TGTGCCAGCAGTTTACAGGGGTCCGCGGGAAATGAGCAGTTCTTC
TRBV12-3/TRBV12-4	-	-	TRBJ1-3	CASSGNGNTIYF	TGTGCCAGCTCAGGGAATGGAAACACCATATATTTT
TRBV5-5	-	-	TRBJ1-2	CASSLAGGDYGYTF	TGTGCCAGCAGCTTGGCCGGGGGCGACTATGGCTACACCTTC
TRBV29-1	-	-	TRBJ2-1	CSVEVGGRGSYNEQFF	TGCAGCGTTGAAGTGGGCGGCAGGGGATCCTACAATGAGCAGTTCTTC
TRBV28	TRBD2	-	TRBJ2-3	CASSPSWTSDTDTQYF	TGTGCCAGCAGTCCGTCCTGGACTAGCGACACAGATACGCAGTATTTT
TRBV7-8	-	-	TRBJ2-5	CASSYRGFTETQYF	TGTGCCAGCAGCTATAGAGGGTTTACGGAGACCCAGTACTTC
TRBV5-4	-	-	TRBJ1-4	CASSLGGNRDANEKLFF	TGTGCCAGCAGCTTGGGGGGAAACCGGGACGCTAATGAAAAACTGTTTTTT
TRBV5-5	-	-	TRBJ2-7	CASGDRGLDF	TGTGCCAGCGGGGATAGGGGGTTGGACTTC
TRBV2	TRBD2	-	TRBJ2-1	CASSEGGGGVVNEQFF	TGTGCCAGCAGTGAAGGAGGCGGGGGGGTGGTCAATGAGCAGTTCTTC
TRBV4-1	-	-	TRBJ1-2	CASSQGTANYGYTF	TGCGCCAGCAGCCAAGGCACAGCTAACTATGGCTACACCTTC
TRBV29-1	TRBD1	once	TRBJ1-1	CSTSGTGTEAFF	TGCAGCACCTCCGGGACAGGGACTGAAGCTTTCTTT
TRBV7-3	TRBD2	-	TRBJ2-1	CASSLTRLAGAGEQFF	TGTGCCAGCAGCTTAACACGACTAGCGGGGGCAGGGGAGCAGTTCTTC
TRBV30	-	once	TRBJ1-6	CAWSAARGGRSPLHF	TGTGCCTGGAGTGCGGCACGGGGCGGCCGTTCACCCCTCCACTTT
TRBV24-1	-	-	TRBJ1-2	CATSDRAAHMQGYTF	TGTGCCACCAGTGACCGGGCCGCGCATATGCAGGGCTACACCTTC
TRBV6-1	-	-	TRBJ1-1	CASSEHQNTEAFF	TGTGCCAGCAGTGAGCACCAGAACACTGAAGCTTTCTTT
TRBV7-8	-	-	TRBJ1-1	CASSLEAMNTEAFF	TGTGCCAGCAGCTTAGAAGCCATGAACACTGAAGCTTTCTTT
TRBV6-5	TRBD2	-	TRBJ2-1	CASSYDYGRSYNEQFF	TGTGCCAGCAGTTACGATTACGGGAGGTCCTACAATGAGCAGTTCTTC
TRBV5-1	-	-	TRBJ1-1	CASSSRGANTEAFF	TGCGCCAGCAGCTCCAGGGGTGCGAACACTGAAGCTTTCTTT
TRBV28	-	-	TRBJ2-7	CASTRGGGDRTYEQYF	TGTGCCAGCACCCGGGGGGGAGGGGACAGAACCTACGAGCAGTACTTC
TRBV6-2/TRBV6-3	-	once	TRBJ1-3	CASSGGWSGNTIYF	TGTGCCAGCAGCGGAGGTTGGTCTGGAAACACCATATATTTT